These 25 T cell receptor beta chains came from one sample sequenced in a study of human T cells and chemical hapten exposure. Documented time point: patch test 1, 2 weeks after DPC sensitization. The treatment denotes: therapeutic diphenylcyclopropenone sensitization with weekly scalp DPC. Each CDR3 protein gets one entry after TCRdb re-called the RACE reads with MiXCR. The sample yields nearly 350,000 distinct CDR3 sequences, approximately 6.9% seen once. This sample comprised whole blood, obtained in connection with sensitization to the hapten diphenylcyclopropenone (DPC). The source of these receptors is a woman between 18 and 30 years old with alopecia areata. Some clones in this sample may be carry-over from other donors' samples.

The chain uses TRBV3-1 and TRBJ2-1, with D perhaps TRBD1 or TRBD2 (6 bases each). CDR1 is LGHDT, CDR2 YNNKEL, per germline (reference sequence). V lost 3 bases, J lost 3 bases, and 15 bases lay in between. CDR3 length: 16 residues. Here the CDR3 reads CASSQSRGLDYNEQFF. The CDR3 DNA follows: TGTGCCAGCAGCCAGTCCAGGGGACTCGACTACAATGAGCAGTTCTTC.

The table lists this clonotype with a few counts. J is TRBJ1-1 and V is TRBV12-3 or TRBV12-4; D gene unclear. V gave up 5 bases and J gave up 3 bases, with 10 bases separating them. This CDR3 has 13 residues. The CDR3 bases are TGTGCCAGCAGTCCCCAAATTGACACTGAAGCTTTCTTT. Its translation: CASSPQIDTEAFF.

Many counts were recorded for this clonotype. CDR3 amino acids: CASSLEAGRDEQFF. CDR3 sequence (DNA): TGTGCCAGCAGCTTGGAGGCAGGGAGGGATGAGCAGTTCTTC. V gene TRBV5-4 combines with J gene TRBJ2-1; 7 bases fit TRBD2. The CDR3 runs 14 residues. Germline assignment: CDR1 SGHNT and CDR2 YYREEE (reference sequence). J lost 8 bases, V lost 0 bases, and 5 bases had no gene match.

The V and J genes are TRBV10-3 and TRBJ2-3; D gene uncertain. This CDR3 has 12 residues. Germline V CDR1 and CDR2: ENHRY, SYGVKD. Trimming removed 1 base from V and 6 bases from J, with 5 bases in between. CDR3 sequence reads: CAISELVDTQYF. In nucleotides, the CDR3 is TGTGCCATCAGTGAGTTGGTTGATACGCAGTATTTT.

The chain couples TRBV7-8 to TRBJ1-1, with D possibly TRBD1 on 6 matching bases. V lost 5 bases to trimming and J lost 7 bases, with 14 bases between them. CDR3 length: 13 amino acids. In germline, CDR1 is SGHVS, CDR2 FQNEAQ. CDR3 DNA sequence: TGTGCCAGCAGCGTTATGGGCAGGGGTGAAGCTTTCTTT. As protein: CASSVMGRGEAFF.

This clonotype was picked up many times. The chain recombines TRBV28 with TRBJ2-6; 9 positions agree with TRBD1. V lost 7 bases to trimming and J lost 1 base; unmatched junction nucleotides: 14. This CDR3 is built from 19 residues. Germline CDR1 reads MDHEN; CDR2 reads SYDVKM. CDR3 sequence reads: CASTVQGASPLSGANVLTF. CDR3 DNA: TGTGCCAGCACCGTACAGGGGGCCAGCCCTCTATCTGGGGCCAACGTCCTGACTTTC.

There are many counts of this clonotype. The CDR3 region has the DNA TGCGCCAGCAGTCGCGCCGCCACCGGGGAGCTGTTTTTT. Its protein is CASSRAATGELFF. V is TRBV4-1 and J is TRBJ2-2; D gene uncertain. V dropped 6 bases and J dropped 4 bases, with 9 bases sitting between them. CDR3 length: 13 amino acids. Germline values: CDR1 MGHRA, CDR2 YSYEKL.

The chain joins TRBV6-2 or TRBV6-3 to TRBJ2-3; D unclear. The CDR3 runs 14 residues. Per germline, CDR1 MNHEY and CDR2 SVGEGT. Trimming removed 2 bases at V and 5 bases at J, with 11 bases between. The CDR3 here is CASSYHKSGDTQYF. Written as DNA, the CDR3 is TGTGCCAGCAGTTACCATAAGTCCGGAGATACGCAGTATTTT.

This chain uses TRBV18 with TRBJ2-5; unclear D gene. Looked up from germline, CDR1 is KGHSH and CDR2 is LQKENI. The CDR3 is 14 amino acids. The germline V and J ends were trimmed by 3 bases and 1 base, with 9 bases remaining between them. For the CDR3, the DNA is TGTGCCAGCTCACCCTTTAAGGGCCAAGAGACCCAGTACTTC. It is translated as CASSPFKGQETQYF.

There are many counts of this clonotype. Here the CDR3 DNA reads TGTGCCAGCAGCCTGCCAGGGTACGAGCAGTACTTC. This codes for CASSLPGYEQYF. V is TRBV5-6 and J is TRBJ2-7, with D perhaps TRBD1 (5 bases). In germline, CDR1 is SGHDT, CDR2 YYEEEE. V was clipped by 4 bases and J by 4 bases, with 9 bases between them. This CDR3 region has 12 residues.

The rearrangement links TRBV18 to TRBJ1-2, with 9 bases identical to TRBD1. Trimming removed 4 bases from V and 5 bases from J; junction bases left unmatched: 5. This CDR3 region has 14 residues. In germline, CDR1 is KGHSH, CDR2 LQKENI. CDR3 bases: TGTGCCAGCTCACTTCGGACAGGGGATTATGGCTACACCTTC. Its protein product is CASSLRTGDYGYTF.

This clonotype was seen ten or more times. The CDR3 DNA reads as TGTGCCAGCAGCCTCGGGGTCCAGCGGGGGGGCCCCGTCAATTTCAATGAGCAGTTCTTC. Its translation: CASSLGVQRGGPVNFNEQFF. The rearrangement joins TRBV9 to TRBJ2-1; 10 bases fit TRBD2. This CDR3 is 20 amino acids long. V lost 4 bases and J lost 6; bases outside the gene matches: 22. CDR1 and CDR2 from the germline V gene are SGDLS and YYNGEE.

This sequence joins TRBV20-1 and TRBJ2-2; D is uncertain. Deletions cut 2 bases from V and 1 base from J, with 11 bases between. The CDR3 has 15 amino acids. The germline V gene encodes CDR1 DFQATT and CDR2 SNEGSKA (reference sequence). The CDR3 bases are TGCAGTGCTAGAATGGTAGCAGTGAACACCGGGGAGCTGTTTTTT. It is translated as CSARMVAVNTGELFF.

This clonotype has a handful of counts. The V call is TRBV11-2, the J call TRBJ2-6; possibly TRBD2 for D (5 bases). The V gene's germline CDR1 is SGHAT and CDR2 FQNNGV. The CDR3 has 22 amino acids. Trimming took off 5 bases at V and 0 bases at J, with 29 bases between the two ends. CDR3 protein: CASSVWVPRTLKLYSGANVLTF. The CDR3 nucleotides read TGTGCCAGCAGCGTTTGGGTCCCGAGGACTCTAAAACTTTACTCTGGGGCCAACGTCCTGACTTTC.

This sequence joins TRBV28 and TRBJ1-4, with 7 bases fitting TRBD1. CDR3 length equals 16 residues. Germline lookup yields CDR1 MDHEN and CDR2 SYDVKM. The V gene end was trimmed by 5 bases and the J gene end by 2 bases; junction bases not matched to a gene: 8. The CDR3 nucleotides read TGTGCCAGCAGTCCCCCAGACAGGGACACTAATGAAAAACTGTTTTTT. It encodes CASSPPDRDTNEKLFF. Drawing the rest from reference TRBV28 and TRBJ1-4, the complete variable domain is DVKVTQSSRYLVKRTGEKVFLECVQDMDHENMFWYRQDPGLGLRLIYFSYDVKMKEKGDIPEGYSVSREKKERFSLILESASTNQTSMYLCASSPPDRDTNEKLFFGSGTQLSVL.

This clonotype was picked up a small number of times. V usage is TRBV7-9 and J usage is TRBJ1-6, with D perhaps TRBD1 (5 bases). Germline assignment: CDR1 SEHNR and CDR2 FQNEAQ (reference sequence). CDR3 length: 13 amino acids. V was clipped by 3 bases and J by 8 bases, with 8 bases between them. In DNA form, the CDR3 reads TGTGCCAGCAGCTTCCTGACAGATTCACCCCTCCACTTT. As protein: CASSFLTDSPLHF. Using reference TRBV7-9 and TRBJ1-6 for the parts outside the CDR3, the full variable domain is DTGVSQNPRHKITKRGQNVTFRCDPISEHNRLYWYRQTLGQGPEFLTYFQNEAQLEKSRLLSDRFSAERPKGSFSTLEIQRTEQGDSAMYLCASSFLTDSPLHFGNGTRLTVT.

This clonotype has more than one count but fewer than ten. V gene TRBV6-6 combines with J gene TRBJ1-1; D may be TRBD1 (6 bases). The germline V gene encodes CDR1 MNHNY and CDR2 SVGAGI (reference sequence). With 2 bases removed from V and 1 base from J, the gap between germline ends came to 11 bases. This CDR3 contains 15 residues. CDR3 amino acids: CASSYVGARNTEAFF. The CDR3, as DNA: TGTGCCAGCAGTTACGTGGGGGCCAGGAACACTGAAGCTTTCTTT.

This clonotype was recorded at least ten times. CDR3 coding DNA: TGTGCCAGCAGCCGCGGGGGCGCCTTAGCCAAAAACATTCAGTACTTC. It yields the protein CASSRGGALAKNIQYF. This chain connects TRBV5-6 to TRBJ2-4, with D possibly TRBD2 on 7 matching bases. Per the germline V gene, CDR1 is SGHDT and CDR2 is YYEEEE. The CDR3 runs to 16 residues. Between the trimmed V and J ends, which lost 4 bases and 0 bases, there was a span of 14 bases.

In its sample, this clonotype was seen many times. The J gene is TRBJ2-7, the V gene TRBV6-5; the match to TRBD1 covers 7 bases. V shed 5 bases and J 8 bases; nucleotides not matched to a gene: 6. This CDR3 spans 12 amino acids. Germline CDR1 MNHEY, CDR2 SVGAGI. In DNA, the CDR3 is TGTGCCAGCAGTCCCGAGACAGGGCAGCAGTACTTC. It specifies CASSPETGQQYF.

The chain is built from TRBV14 and TRBJ2-7, with D possibly called TRBD1 or TRBD2 (5 bases each). The CDR3 is 17 amino acids. The ends were cut back, 5 bases at V and 3 bases at J, with 23 bases in the middle. Germline-derived CDR1 and CDR2 are SGHDN and FVKESK. The CDR3 spells CASSYEIPGTASYEQYF. In DNA, the CDR3 is TGTGCCAGCAGCTACGAAATTCCCGGGACGGCCAGCTACGAGCAGTACTTC.

This clonotype was counted at least ten times. This rearrangement joins TRBV14 to TRBJ2-3; 9 bases agree with TRBD2. CDR1 SGHDN and CDR2 FVKESK come from the germline V gene. The CDR3 extends over 18 amino acids. The trim removed 4 bases at V and 2 bases at J, leaving 13 bases unmatched. CDR3 loop: CASSPISSGGYYTDTQYF. The CDR3 DNA is TGTGCCAGCAGCCCGATAAGTAGCGGGGGATACTACACAGATACGCAGTATTTT.

This chain links TRBV6-5 with TRBJ2-1; 10 bases match TRBD1. The CDR3 is 14 amino acids. Germline lookup yields CDR1 MNHEY and CDR2 SVGAGI. V was pared by 2 bases and J by 9 bases, with 4 bases of the junction left unmatched. CDR3 in DNA: TGTGCCAGCAGTTACGGGACAGGGGAGGGTGAGCAGTTCTTC. Translation: CASSYGTGEGEQFF.

The table lists this clonotype with a few counts. The rearrangement joins TRBV11-2 to TRBJ2-3; no firm D call. V was cut by 3 bases and J by 4 bases, with 8 bases left in between. Germline CDR1 SGHAT, CDR2 FQNNGV. The CDR3 runs to 13 residues. CDR3 sequence (DNA): TGTGCCAGCAGCTTCGGCCGCTCAGATACGCAGTATTTT. Amino acids: CASSFGRSDTQYF. The full variable domain, with the rest looked up from reference TRBV11-2 and TRBJ2-3, is EAGVAQSPRYKIIEKRQSVAFWCNPISGHATLYWYQQILGQGPKLLIQFQNNGVVDDSQLPKDRFSAERLKGVDSTLKIQPAKLEDSAVYLCASSFGRSDTQYFGPGTRLTVL.

This sequence joins TRBV5-1 and TRBJ1-1; no reliable D call. V gave up 4 bases and J gave up 5 bases, with 15 bases separating them. The CDR3 has 14 amino acids. CDR1 is SGHRS and CDR2 is YFSETQ in the germline V gene. CDR3 DNA: TGCGCCAGCAGCCCCGAGGGCAGAAGGACTGAAGCTTTCTTT. It is translated as CASSPEGRRTEAFF.

This clonotype was found many times. The chain employs TRBV12-3 or TRBV12-4 and TRBJ2-2; no firm D call. CDR3 length: 11 residues. The V end was cut by 3 bases, the J end by 7 bases, with 3 bases between. DNA for the CDR3: TGTGCCAGCAGTTTTTACGGGGAGCTGTTTTTT. It yields the protein CASSFYGELFF.